The 18 T cell receptor beta chains reported below all come from one sample, sequenced in a study of monozygotic twins with inflammatory bowel disease. TCRdb re-analyzed the 5' RACE reads; it lists each CDR3 protein once, without DNA. The listing contains approximately 300,000 distinct CDR3 sequences. The sequencing sample was made of blood. The receptors here all came from a human donor with ulcerative colitis or Crohn's disease, or a healthy co-twin of an affected twin (not recorded which).

The genes are TRBV20-1 and TRBJ2-3; no DNA is available, so the TRBD2 call from TCRdb remains unchecked. Germline V CDR1 and CDR2: DFQATT, SNEGSKA (reference sequence). The CDR3 is 15 amino acids. Here the CDR3 reads CSARRSGGGTDTQYF.

The V and J genes are TRBV28 and TRBJ1-5. The CDR3 extends over 17 amino acids. Germline CDR1 and CDR2: MDHEN and SYDVKM. The CDR3 loop reads CASSLYEGITGNQPQHF.

V usage is TRBV20-1 and J usage is TRBJ1-5; TCRdb calls TRBD1, which cannot be checked without DNA. The germline CDR1 and CDR2 sequences are DFQATT and SNEGSKA (reference sequence). The CDR3 is 15 residues long. The CDR3 region is CSARETDRASRPQHF.

The chain uses TRBV28 and TRBJ2-3; absent DNA, TCRdb's TRBD1 call cannot be checked. The CDR3 length is 16 residues. Looked up from germline, CDR1 is MDHEN and CDR2 is SYDVKM. The CDR3 loop reads CASSLAGTANTDTQYF.

This chain links TRBV7-2 with TRBJ2-7; TCRdb lists TRBD1, though no DNA is available to test this call. CDR1 is SGHTA and CDR2 is FQGNSA in the germline V gene. The CDR3 extends over 13 amino acids. The CDR3 reads CASSLTVTYEQYF.

The chain has TRBV4-3 and TRBJ2-7; no DNA is available, so the TRBD1 call from TCRdb remains unchecked. Germline lookup yields CDR1 LGHNA and CDR2 YSLEER. There are 15 residues in the CDR3. CDR3 protein: CASSQGQGPPYEQYF.

The chain couples TRBV5-6 to TRBJ2-7. Germline CDR1 and CDR2: SGHDT and YYEEEE. The CDR3 length is 13 residues. CDR3: CASSSGGFYEQYF.

V usage is TRBV12-3 or TRBV12-4 and J usage is TRBJ1-6. This CDR3 region has 14 residues. The CDR3 loop reads CASSLAGINSPLHF.

The J gene is TRBJ2-6, the V gene TRBV6-5. In germline, CDR1 is MNHEY, CDR2 SVGAGI. This CDR3 contains 14 residues. CDR3 in amino acids: CASRKVAGANVLTF.

The CDR3 loop reads CASSSGQGGEKTQYF. The chain uses TRBV5-1 and TRBJ2-5; TCRdb reports TRBD1, a call that lacks DNA to check it against. CDR3 length: 15 residues. The germline CDR1 and CDR2 sequences are SGHRS and YFSETQ.

The chain employs TRBV9 and TRBJ1-2. Per the germline V gene, CDR1 is SGDLS and CDR2 is YYNGEE. The CDR3 runs 15 residues. The CDR3 loop is CASSVGTPDNYGYTF.

V gene TRBV7-2 combines with J gene TRBJ2-7. Germline V gene lookup returns CDR1 SGHTA and CDR2 FQGNSA. The CDR3 is 12 residues long. CDR3 amino acids: CASRSITYEQYF.

The chain combines TRBV6-2 or TRBV6-3 with TRBJ2-7; TCRdb's assignment of TRBD2 cannot be checked, as there is no DNA. Germline V CDR1 and CDR2: MNHEY, SVGEGT. CDR3 size: 15 residues. Here the CDR3 reads CASSSGTRARYEQYF.

The chain uses TRBV19 and TRBJ2-2; the D call from TCRdb, TRBD2, cannot be confirmed without DNA. This CDR3 has 15 amino acids. The V gene's germline CDR1 is LNHDA and CDR2 SQIVND (reference sequence). Here the CDR3 reads CASSHGTANTGELFF.

The rearrangement uses TRBV9 and TRBJ2-7; the TCRdb D gene call, TRBD1, has no DNA to confirm it. Germline V gene sequence: CDR1 SGDLS, CDR2 YYNGEE. The CDR3 has 14 residues. The CDR3 loop is CASSVGQGVIEQYF.

The chain joins TRBV28 to TRBJ2-7. The germline V gene has CDR1 MDHEN and CDR2 SYDVKM. The CDR3 is 15 residues long. The CDR3 loop is CASRLRRYGTYEQYF.

The chain has TRBV25-1 and TRBJ1-2. This CDR3 has 13 residues. CDR1 MGHDK and CDR2 SYGVNS come from the germline V gene. The CDR3 sequence is CASSDVSSDGYTF.

The chain combines TRBV12-3 or TRBV12-4 with TRBJ1-5; as DNA is missing, the TRBD1 call by TCRdb cannot be tested. The CDR3 has 14 amino acids. The CDR3 reads CASRDRDRGQPQHF.